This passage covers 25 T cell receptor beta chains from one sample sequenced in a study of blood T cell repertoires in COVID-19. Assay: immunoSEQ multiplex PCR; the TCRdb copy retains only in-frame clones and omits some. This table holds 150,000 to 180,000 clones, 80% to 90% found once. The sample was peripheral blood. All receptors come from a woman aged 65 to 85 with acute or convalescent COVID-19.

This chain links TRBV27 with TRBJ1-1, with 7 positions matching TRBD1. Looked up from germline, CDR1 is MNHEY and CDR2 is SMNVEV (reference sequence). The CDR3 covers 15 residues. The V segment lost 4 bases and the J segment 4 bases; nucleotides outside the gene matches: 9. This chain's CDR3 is CASSSPRGGVTEAFF. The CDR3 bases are TGTGCCAGCAGTTCACCCAGAGGGGGCGTCACTGAAGCTTTCTTT.

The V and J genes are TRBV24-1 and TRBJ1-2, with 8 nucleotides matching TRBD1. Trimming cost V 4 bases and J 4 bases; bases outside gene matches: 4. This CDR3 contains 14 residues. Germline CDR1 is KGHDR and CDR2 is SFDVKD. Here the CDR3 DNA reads TGTGCCACCAGTGACCGGGACAGGATCTATGGCTACACCTTC. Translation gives CATSDRDRIYGYTF.

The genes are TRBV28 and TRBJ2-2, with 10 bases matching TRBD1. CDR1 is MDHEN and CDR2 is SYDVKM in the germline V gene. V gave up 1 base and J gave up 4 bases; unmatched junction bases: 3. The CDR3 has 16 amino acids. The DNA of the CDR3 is TGTGCCAGCAGTTTATCCGGGGACAGGGGCACCGGGGAGCTGTTTTTT. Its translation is CASSLSGDRGTGELFF.

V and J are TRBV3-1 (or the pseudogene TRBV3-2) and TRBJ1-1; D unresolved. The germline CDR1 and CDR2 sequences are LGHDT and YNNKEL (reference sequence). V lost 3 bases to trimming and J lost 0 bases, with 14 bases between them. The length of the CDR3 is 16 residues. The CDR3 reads CASSHGGTIMNTEAFF. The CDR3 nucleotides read TGTGCCAGCAGCCACGGCGGTACAATTATGAACACTGAAGCTTTCTTT.

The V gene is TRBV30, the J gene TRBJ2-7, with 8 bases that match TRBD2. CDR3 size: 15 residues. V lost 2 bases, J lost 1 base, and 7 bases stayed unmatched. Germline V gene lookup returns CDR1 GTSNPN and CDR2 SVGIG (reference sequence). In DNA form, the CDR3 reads TGTGCCTGGAGTAACGGGGCGGGGGGATCCTACGAGCAGTACTTC. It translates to CAWSNGAGGSYEQYF.

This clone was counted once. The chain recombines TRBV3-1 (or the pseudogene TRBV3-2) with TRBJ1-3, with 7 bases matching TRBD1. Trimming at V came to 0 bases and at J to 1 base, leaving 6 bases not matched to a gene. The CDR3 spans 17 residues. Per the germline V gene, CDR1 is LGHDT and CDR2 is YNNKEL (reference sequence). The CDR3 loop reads CASSQEGTVGSGNTIYF. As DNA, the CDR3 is TGTGCCAGCAGCCAAGAGGGGACAGTGGGTTCTGGAAACACCATATATTTT.

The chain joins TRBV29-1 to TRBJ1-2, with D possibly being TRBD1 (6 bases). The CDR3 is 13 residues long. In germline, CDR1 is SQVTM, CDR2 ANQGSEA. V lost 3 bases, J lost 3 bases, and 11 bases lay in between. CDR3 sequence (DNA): TGCAGCGTTGATTCAGGGGATCACTATGGCTACACCTTC. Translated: CSVDSGDHYGYTF.

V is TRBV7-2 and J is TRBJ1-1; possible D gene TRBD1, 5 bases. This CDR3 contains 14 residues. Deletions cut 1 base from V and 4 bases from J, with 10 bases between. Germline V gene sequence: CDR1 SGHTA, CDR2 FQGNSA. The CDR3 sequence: CASSLGTGATEAFF. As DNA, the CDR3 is TGTGCCAGCAGCTTAGGCACTGGGGCCACTGAAGCTTTCTTT.

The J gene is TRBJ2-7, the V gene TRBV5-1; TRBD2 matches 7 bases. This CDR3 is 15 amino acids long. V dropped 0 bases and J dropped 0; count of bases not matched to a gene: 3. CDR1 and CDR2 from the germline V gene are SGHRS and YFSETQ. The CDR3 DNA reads TGCGCCAGCAGCTTGGGCGGGGGAAGCTCCTACGAGCAGTACTTC. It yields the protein CASSLGGGSSYEQYF.

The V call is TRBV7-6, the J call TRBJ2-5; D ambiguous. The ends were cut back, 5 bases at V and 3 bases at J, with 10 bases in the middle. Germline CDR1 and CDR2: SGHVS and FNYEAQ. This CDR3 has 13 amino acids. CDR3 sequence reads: CASSPRVEETQYF. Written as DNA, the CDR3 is TGTGCCAGCAGCCCCCGGGTGGAAGAGACCCAGTACTTC. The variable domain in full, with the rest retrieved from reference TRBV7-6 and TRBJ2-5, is GAGVSQSPRYKVTKRGQDVALRCDPISGHVSLYWYRQALGQGPEFLTYFNYEAQQDKSGLPNDRFSAERPEGSISTLTIQRTEQRDSAMYRCASSPRVEETQYFGPGTRLLVL.

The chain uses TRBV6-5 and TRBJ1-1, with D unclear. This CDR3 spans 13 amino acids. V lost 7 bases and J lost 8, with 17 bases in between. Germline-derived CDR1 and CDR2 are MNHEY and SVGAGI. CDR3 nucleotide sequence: TGTGCCAGCAAAATGGTTGAGGGTAGAGAAGCTTTCTTT. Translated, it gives CASKMVEGREAFF.

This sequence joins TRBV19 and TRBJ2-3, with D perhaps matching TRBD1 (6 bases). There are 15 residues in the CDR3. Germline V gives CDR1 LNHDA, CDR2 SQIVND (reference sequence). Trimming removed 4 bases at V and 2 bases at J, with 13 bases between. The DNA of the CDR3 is TGTGCCAGTAGTACTGGACAGAGATACACAGATACGCAGTATTTT. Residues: CASSTGQRYTDTQYF.

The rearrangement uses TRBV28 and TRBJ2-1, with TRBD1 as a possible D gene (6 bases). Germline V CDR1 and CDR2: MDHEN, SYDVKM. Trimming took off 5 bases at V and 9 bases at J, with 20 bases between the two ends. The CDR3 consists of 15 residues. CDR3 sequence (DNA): TGTGCCAGCAGTCTTGGGGGCACCCCTCGACCTGAGCAGTTCTTC. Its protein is CASSLGGTPRPEQFF.

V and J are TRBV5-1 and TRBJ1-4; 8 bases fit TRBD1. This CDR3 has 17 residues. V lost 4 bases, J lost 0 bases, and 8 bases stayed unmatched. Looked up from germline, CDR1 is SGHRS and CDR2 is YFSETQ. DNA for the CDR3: TGCGCCAGCAGCCGGGACAGGACAACCACAACTAATGAAAAACTGTTTTTT. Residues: CASSRDRTTTTNEKLFF.

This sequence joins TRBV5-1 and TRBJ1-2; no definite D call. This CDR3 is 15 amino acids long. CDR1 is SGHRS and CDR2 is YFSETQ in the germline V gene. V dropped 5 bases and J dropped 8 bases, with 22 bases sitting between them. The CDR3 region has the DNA TGCGCCAGCAGACCCCCTGAGGATGGATATGGCGGCTACACCTTC. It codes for CASRPPEDGYGGYTF.

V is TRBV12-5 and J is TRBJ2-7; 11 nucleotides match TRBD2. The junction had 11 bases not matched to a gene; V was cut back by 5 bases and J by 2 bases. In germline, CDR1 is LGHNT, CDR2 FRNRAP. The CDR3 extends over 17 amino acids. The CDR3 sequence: CASGTLTSGGLTYEQYV. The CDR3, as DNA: TGTGCTAGTGGTACCCTAACTAGCGGGGGACTAACCTACGAGCAGTACGTC.

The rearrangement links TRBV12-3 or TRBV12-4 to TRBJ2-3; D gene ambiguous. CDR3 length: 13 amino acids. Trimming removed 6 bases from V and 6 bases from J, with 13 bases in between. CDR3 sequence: CASRETPPDTQYF. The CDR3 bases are TGTGCCAGCAGGGAGACCCCGCCGGATACGCAGTATTTT.

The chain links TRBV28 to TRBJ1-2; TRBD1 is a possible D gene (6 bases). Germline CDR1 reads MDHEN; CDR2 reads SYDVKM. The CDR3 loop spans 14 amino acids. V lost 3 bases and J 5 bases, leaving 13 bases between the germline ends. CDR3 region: CASSFPDRTYGYTF. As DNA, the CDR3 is TGTGCCAGCAGTTTTCCGGACAGAACGTATGGCTACACCTTC.

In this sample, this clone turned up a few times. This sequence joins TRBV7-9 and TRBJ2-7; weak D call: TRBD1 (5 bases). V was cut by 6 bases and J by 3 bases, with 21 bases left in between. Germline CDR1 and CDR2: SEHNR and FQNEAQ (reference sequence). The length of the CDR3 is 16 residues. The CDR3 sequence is CASSDTGGVTVYEQYF. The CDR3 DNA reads TGTGCCAGCAGTGACACAGGTGGGGTCACGGTCTACGAGCAGTACTTC.

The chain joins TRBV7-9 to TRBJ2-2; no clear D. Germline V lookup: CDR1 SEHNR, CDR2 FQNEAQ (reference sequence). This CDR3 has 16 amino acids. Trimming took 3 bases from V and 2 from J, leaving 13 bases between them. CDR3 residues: CASSLESWANTGELFF. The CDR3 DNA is TGTGCCAGCAGCTTGGAATCCTGGGCTAACACCGGGGAGCTGTTTTTT.

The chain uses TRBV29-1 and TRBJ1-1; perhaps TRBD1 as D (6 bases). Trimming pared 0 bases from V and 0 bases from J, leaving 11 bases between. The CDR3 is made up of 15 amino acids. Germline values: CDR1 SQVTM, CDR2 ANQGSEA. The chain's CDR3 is CSVEDRGGMNTEAFF. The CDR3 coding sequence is TGCAGCGTTGAAGATAGGGGGGGGATGAACACTGAAGCTTTCTTT.

Here the CDR3 reads CASSSRLAGIQETQYF. DNA of the CDR3: TGTGCCAGCAGCTCAAGACTAGCGGGGATACAAGAGACCCAGTACTTC. The J gene is TRBJ2-5, the V gene TRBV7-2; 11 bases agree with TRBD2. Germline lookup yields CDR1 SGHTA and CDR2 FQGNSA. The CDR3 covers 16 residues. J gave up 2 bases and V 4 bases, and 6 bases lay outside the gene matches.

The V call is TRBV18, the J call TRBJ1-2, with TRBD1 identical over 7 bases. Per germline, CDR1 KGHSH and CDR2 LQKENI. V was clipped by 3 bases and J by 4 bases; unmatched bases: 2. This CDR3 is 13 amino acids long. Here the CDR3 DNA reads TGTGCCAGCTCACCGACAGGGCCCTATGGCTACACCTTC. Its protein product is CASSPTGPYGYTF.

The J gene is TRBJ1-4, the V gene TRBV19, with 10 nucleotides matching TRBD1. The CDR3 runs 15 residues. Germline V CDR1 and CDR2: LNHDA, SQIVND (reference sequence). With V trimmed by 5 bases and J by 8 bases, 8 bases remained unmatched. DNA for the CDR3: TGTGCCAGTAGTCCGTCGGGGACAGGGGAAGAAAAACTGTTTTTT. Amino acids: CASSPSGTGEEKLFF. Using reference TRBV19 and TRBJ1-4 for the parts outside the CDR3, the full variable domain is DGGITQSPKYLFRKEGQNVTLSCEQNLNHDAMYWYRQDPGQGLRLIYYSQIVNDFQKGDIAEGYSVSREKKESFPLTVTSAQKNPTAFYLCASSPSGTGEEKLFFGSGTQLSVL.

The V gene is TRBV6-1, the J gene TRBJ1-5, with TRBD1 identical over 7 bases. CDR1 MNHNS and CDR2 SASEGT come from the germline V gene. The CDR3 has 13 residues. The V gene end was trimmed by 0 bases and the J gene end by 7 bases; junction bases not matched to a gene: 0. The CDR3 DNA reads TGTGCCAGCAGTGAAGCACAGGGGCAGCCCCAGCATTTT. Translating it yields CASSEAQGQPQHF.